This paragraph covers one T cell receptor beta chain sequence. The antigen is not known. One end of the junction is discordant with germline, which a read error may explain. This sample's RNA came from whole unsorted tissue. The library came from three nested PCR rounds adapted from ARM-PCR protocols. TCRdb passed the multiplex PCR reads through MiXCR, listing each CDR3 protein once. In the table there are roughly 81,000 distinct CDR3 sequences, around 59% of which are singletons. The data stem from a study of tumor and adjacent non-tumor tissue in lung cancer. Study background: There were some 11 adenocarcinoma, a couple of squamous cell carcinoma and 1 small cell lung cancer cases. Stage I to III disease affected 10 men and roughly 5 women aged roughly 31 to 76.

This CDR3 has 15 amino acids. Germline V gives CDR1 LGHNA, CDR2 YNFKEQ. Study-wide results and caveats: Compared with tumor, normal lung showed significantly lower TCR diversity.

The sample consisted of lung tumor tissue. The V and J genes are TRBV4-2 and TRBJ2-7, with D hard to call. This sequence was found in a man aged 65 to 79 with non-small cell lung cancer. The CDR3 sequence is CTSSQPGHRLGEQYF. The DNA for the CDR3 is TGTACCAGCAGCCAACCGGGTCACCGACTGGGTGAGCAGTACTTC.